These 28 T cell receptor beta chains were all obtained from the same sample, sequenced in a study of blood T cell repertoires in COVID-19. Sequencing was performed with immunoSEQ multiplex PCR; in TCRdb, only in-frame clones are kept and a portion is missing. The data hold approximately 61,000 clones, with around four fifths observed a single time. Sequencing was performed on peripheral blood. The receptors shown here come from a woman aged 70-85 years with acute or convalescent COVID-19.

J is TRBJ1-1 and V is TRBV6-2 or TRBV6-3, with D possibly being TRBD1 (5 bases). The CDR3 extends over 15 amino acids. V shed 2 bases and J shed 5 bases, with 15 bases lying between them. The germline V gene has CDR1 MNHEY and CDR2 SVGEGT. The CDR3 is CASSYEAGKRTEAFF. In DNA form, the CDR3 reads TGTGCCAGCAGTTACGAGGCAGGGAAGAGGACTGAAGCTTTCTTT.

The CDR3: CASSLGGPPDTQYF. CDR3 nucleotides: TGTGCCAGCAGCCTGGGGGGGCCGCCAGATACGCAGTATTTT. The chain carries TRBV7-2 and TRBJ2-3; tentative D call: TRBD2 (7 bases). This CDR3 has 14 amino acids. The V gene lost 5 bases and the J gene lost 4 bases, with 13 bases spanning the gap. Germline values: CDR1 SGHTA, CDR2 FQGNSA.

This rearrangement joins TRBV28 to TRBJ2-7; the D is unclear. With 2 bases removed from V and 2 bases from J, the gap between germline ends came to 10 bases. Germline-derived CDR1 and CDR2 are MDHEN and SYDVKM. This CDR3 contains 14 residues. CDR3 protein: CASSLSTPPYEQYF. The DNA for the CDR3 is TGTGCCAGCAGTTTAAGTACACCACCCTACGAGCAGTACTTC.

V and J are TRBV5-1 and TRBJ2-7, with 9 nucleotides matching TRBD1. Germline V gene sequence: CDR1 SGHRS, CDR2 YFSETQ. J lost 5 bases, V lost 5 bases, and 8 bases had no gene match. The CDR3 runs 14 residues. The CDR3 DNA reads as TGCGCCAGCAGTCGTGACAGGGGGGGCGACGAGCAGTACTTC. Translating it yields CASSRDRGGDEQYF.

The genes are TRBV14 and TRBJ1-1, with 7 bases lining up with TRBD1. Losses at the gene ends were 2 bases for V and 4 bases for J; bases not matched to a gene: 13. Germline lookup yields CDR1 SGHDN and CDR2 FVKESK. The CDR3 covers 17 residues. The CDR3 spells CASSQFSDRNIGTEAFF. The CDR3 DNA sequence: TGTGCCAGCAGCCAATTTTCGGACAGGAATATAGGCACTGAAGCTTTCTTT.

The CDR3 nucleotides read TGCGCCAGCAGCTTGGGGGACAGGGGGCAGAGGAGCTACACCTTC. This translates into CASSLGDRGQRSYTF. The chain employs TRBV5-1 and TRBJ1-2, with 12 bases aligning to TRBD1. V lost 0 bases and J lost 9; bases outside the gene matches: 6. The V gene's germline CDR1 is SGHRS and CDR2 YFSETQ. This CDR3 contains 15 residues.

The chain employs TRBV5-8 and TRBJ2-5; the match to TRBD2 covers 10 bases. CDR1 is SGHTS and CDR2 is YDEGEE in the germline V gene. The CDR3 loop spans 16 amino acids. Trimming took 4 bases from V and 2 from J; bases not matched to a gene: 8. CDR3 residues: CASSKRGGTLQETQYF. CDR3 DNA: TGTGCCAGCAGCAAGCGGGGGGGGACTCTACAAGAGACCCAGTACTTC.

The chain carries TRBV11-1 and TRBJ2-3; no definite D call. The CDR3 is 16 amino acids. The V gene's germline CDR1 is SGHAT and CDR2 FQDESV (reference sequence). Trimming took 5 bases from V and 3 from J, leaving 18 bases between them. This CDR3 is CASSPTTSGETDTQYF. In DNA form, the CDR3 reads TGTGCCAGCAGCCCGACGACTTCCGGAGAGACAGATACGCAGTATTTT.

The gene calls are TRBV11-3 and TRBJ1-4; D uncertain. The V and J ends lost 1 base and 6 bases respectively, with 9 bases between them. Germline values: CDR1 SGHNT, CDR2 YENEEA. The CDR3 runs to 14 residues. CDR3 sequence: CASSLGDWDEKLFF. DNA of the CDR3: TGTGCCAGCAGCTTAGGAGACTGGGATGAAAAACTGTTTTTT.

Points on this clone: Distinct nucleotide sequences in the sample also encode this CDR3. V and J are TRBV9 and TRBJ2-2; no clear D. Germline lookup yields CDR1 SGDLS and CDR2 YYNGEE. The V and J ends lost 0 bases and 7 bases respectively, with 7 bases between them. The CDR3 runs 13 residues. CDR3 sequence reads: CASSVDLSGELFF. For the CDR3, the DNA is TGTGCCAGCAGCGTAGACTTGAGCGGGGAGCTGTTTTTT.

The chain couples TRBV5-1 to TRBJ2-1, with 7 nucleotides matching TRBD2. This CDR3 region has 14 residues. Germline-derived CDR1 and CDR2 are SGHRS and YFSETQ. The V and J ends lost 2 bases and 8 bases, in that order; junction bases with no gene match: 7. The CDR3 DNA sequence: TGCGCCAGCAGCTTTTCTAGCGGAGGATATGAGCAGTTCTTC. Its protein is CASSFSSGGYEQFF.

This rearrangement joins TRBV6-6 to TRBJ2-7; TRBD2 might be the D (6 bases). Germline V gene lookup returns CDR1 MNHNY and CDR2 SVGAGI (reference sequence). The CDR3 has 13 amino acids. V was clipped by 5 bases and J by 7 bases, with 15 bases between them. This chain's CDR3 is CASSQGGRREQYF. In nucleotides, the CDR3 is TGTGCCAGCAGTCAAGGAGGGAGGAGGGAGCAGTACTTC.

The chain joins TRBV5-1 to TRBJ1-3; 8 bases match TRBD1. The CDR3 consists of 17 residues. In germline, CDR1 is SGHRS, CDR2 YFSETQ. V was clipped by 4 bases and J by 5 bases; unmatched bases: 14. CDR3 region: CASSPRRSRGPRNTIYF. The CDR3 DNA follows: TGCGCCAGCAGCCCAAGAAGGAGCAGGGGGCCAAGAAACACCATATATTTT. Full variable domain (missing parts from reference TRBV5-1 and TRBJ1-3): KAGVTQTPRYLIKTRGQQVTLSCSPISGHRSVSWYQQTPGQGLQFLFEYFSETQRNKGNFPGRFSGRQFSNSRSEMNVSTLELGDSALYLCASSPRRSRGPRNTIYFGEGSWLTVV.

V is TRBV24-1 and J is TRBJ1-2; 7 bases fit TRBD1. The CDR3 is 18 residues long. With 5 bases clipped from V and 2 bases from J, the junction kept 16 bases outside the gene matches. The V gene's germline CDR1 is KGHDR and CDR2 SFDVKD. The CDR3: CATSAKGDRKKPNYGYTF. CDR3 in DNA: TGTGCCACCAGTGCGAAAGGGGACAGAAAAAAACCAAACTATGGCTACACCTTC.

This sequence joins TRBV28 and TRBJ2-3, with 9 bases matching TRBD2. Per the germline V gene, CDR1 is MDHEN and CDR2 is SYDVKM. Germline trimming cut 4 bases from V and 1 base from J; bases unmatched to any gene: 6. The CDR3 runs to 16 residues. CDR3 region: CASSSASSGGTDTQYF. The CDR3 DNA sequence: TGTGCCAGCAGTTCCGCGTCTAGCGGGGGCACAGATACGCAGTATTTT.

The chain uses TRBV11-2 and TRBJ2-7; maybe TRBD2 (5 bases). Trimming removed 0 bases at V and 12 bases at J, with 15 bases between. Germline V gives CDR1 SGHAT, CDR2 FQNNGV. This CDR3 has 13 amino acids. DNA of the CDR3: TGTGCCAGCAGCTTAGATCTCCAGACTACCGGGTACTTC. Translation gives CASSLDLQTTGYF.

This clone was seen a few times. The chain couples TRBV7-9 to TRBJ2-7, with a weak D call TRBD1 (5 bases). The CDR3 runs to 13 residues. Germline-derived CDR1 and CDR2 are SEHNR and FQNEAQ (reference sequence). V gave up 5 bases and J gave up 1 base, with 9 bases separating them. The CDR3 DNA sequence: TGTGCCAGCAGCGTAGACAGTTCCTACGAGCAGTACTTC. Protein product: CASSVDSSYEQYF.

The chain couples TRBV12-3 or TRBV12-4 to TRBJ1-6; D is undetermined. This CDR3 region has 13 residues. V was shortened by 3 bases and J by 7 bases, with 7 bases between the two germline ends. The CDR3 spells CASSFARNSPLHF. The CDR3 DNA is TGTGCCAGCAGTTTTGCCAGGAATTCACCCCTCCACTTT.

CDR3 in DNA: TGCGCCAGCAGCGGCGGGGGGAACACGGGCATGAACACTGAAGCTTTCTTT. Translated: CASSGGGNTGMNTEAFF. The rearrangement uses TRBV5-1 and TRBJ1-1, with a tentative D call TRBD1 (5 bases). Germline CDR1 is SGHRS and CDR2 is YFSETQ. Trimming stripped 4 bases from V and 0 bases from J, with 19 bases between. The CDR3 sequence is 17 residues long.

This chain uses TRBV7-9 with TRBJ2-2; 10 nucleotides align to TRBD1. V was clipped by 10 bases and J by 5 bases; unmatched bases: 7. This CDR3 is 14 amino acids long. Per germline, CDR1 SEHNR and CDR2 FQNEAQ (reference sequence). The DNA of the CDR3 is TGTGCCACCGACGACAGGGGGCGAACCGGGGAGCTGTTTTTT. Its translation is CATDDRGRTGELFF.

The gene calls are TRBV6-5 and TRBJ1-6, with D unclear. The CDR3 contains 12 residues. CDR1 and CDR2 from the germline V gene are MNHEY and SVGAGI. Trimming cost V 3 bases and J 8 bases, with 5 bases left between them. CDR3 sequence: CASSYIDSPLHF. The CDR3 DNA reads TGTGCCAGCAGTTATATAGATTCACCCCTCCACTTT.

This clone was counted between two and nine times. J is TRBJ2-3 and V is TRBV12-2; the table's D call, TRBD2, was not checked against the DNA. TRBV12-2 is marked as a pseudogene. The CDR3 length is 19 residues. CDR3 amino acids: CASRLALVARGLCTDTQYF. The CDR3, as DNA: TGTGCAAGTCGCTTAGCCCTAGTGGCGCGGGGGCTATGCACAGATACGCAGTATTTT.

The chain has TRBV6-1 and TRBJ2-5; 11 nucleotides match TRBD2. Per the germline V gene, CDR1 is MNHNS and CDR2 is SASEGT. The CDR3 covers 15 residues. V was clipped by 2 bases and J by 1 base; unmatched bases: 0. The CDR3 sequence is CASSELAGGQETQYF. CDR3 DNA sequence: TGTGCCAGCAGTGAACTAGCGGGGGGCCAAGAGACCCAGTACTTC.

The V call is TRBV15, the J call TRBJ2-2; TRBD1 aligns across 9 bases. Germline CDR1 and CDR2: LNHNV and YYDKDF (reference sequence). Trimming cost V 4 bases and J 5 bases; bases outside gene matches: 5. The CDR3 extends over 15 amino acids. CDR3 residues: CATSTQGAGTGELFF. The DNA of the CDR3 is TGTGCCACCAGCACACAGGGGGCAGGAACCGGGGAGCTGTTTTTT.

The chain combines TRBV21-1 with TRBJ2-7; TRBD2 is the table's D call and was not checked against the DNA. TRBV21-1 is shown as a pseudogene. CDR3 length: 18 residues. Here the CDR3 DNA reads TGTGCCAGCAGCAATTCGGTAGGACTTTTTTCCCTGGCGGGCGAGCAGTACTTC. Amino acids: CASSNSVGLFSLAGEQYF.

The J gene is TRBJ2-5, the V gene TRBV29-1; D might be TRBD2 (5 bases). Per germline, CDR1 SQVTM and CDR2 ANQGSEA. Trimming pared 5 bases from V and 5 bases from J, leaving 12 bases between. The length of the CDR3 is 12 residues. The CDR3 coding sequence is TGCAGCGTTAAGCCCGGGATTGAGACCCAGTACTTC. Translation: CSVKPGIETQYF.

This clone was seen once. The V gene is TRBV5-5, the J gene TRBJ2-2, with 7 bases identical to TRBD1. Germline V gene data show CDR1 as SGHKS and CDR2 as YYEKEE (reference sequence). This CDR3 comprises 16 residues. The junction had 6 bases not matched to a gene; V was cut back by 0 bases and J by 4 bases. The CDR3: CASSLVATGITGELFF. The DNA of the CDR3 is TGTGCCAGCAGCTTGGTGGCGACAGGGATCACCGGGGAGCTGTTTTTT.

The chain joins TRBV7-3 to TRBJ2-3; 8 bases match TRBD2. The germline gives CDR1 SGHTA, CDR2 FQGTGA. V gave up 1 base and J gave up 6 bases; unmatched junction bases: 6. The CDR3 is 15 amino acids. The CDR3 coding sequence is TGTGCCAGCAGCTTAATTGCGGGGGGCTTGGATACGCAGTATTTT. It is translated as CASSLIAGGLDTQYF.